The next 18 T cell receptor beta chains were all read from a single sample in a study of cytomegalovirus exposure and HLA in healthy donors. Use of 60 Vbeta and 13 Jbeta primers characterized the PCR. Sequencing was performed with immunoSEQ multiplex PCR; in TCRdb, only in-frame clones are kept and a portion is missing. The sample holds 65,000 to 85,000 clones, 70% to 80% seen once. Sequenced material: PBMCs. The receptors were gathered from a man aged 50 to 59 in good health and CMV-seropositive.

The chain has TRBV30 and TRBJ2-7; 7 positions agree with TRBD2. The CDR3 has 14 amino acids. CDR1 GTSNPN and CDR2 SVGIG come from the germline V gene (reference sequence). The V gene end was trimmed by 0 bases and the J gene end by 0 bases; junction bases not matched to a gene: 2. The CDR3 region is CAWSVGGASYEQYF. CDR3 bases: TGTGCCTGGAGTGTGGGAGGGGCCTCCTACGAGCAGTACTTC.

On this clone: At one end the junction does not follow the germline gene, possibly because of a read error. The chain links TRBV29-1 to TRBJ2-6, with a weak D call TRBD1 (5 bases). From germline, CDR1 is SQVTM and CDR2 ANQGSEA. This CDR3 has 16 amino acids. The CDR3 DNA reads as TGCAGCGTTGAGGGCAGTTCCCTCTCTGGGGCCAACGGCCTGACTTTC. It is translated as CSVEGSSLSGANGLTF.

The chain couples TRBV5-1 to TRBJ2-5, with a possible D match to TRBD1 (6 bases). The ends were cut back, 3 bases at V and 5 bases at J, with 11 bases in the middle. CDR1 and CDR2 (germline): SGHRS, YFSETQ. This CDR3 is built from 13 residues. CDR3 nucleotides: TGCGCCAGCAGCTACAGGGCGTTGGAGACCCAGTACTTC. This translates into CASSYRALETQYF. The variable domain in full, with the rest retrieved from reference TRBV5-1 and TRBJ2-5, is KAGVTQTPRYLIKTRGQQVTLSCSPISGHRSVSWYQQTPGQGLQFLFEYFSETQRNKGNFPGRFSGRQFSNSRSEMNVSTLELGDSALYLCASSYRALETQYFGPGTRLLVL.

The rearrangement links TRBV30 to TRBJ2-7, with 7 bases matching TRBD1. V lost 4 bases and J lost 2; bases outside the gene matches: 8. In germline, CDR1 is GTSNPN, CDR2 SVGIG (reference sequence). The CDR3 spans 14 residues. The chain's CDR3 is CAWNSGTVPYEQYF. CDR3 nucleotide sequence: TGTGCCTGGAATTCTGGGACAGTACCCTACGAGCAGTACTTC. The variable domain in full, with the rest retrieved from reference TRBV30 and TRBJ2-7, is SQTIHQWPATLVQPVGSPLSLECTVEGTSNPNLYWYRQAAGRGLQLLFYSVGIGQISSEVPQNLSASRPQDRQFILSSKKLLLSDSGFYLCAWNSGTVPYEQYFGPGTRLTVT.

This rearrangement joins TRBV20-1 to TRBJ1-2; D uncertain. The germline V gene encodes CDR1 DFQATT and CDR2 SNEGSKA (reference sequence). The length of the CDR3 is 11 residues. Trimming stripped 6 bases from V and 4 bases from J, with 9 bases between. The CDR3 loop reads CSAGIGYGYTF. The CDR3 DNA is TGCAGTGCCGGGATAGGCTATGGCTACACCTTC.

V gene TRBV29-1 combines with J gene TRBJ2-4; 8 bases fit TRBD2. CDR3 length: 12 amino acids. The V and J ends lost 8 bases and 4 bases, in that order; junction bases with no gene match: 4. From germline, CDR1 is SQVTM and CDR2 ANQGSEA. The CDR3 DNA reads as TGCAGCATCGGGGGGGAAAAAAACATTCAGTACTTC. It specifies CSIGGEKNIQYF.

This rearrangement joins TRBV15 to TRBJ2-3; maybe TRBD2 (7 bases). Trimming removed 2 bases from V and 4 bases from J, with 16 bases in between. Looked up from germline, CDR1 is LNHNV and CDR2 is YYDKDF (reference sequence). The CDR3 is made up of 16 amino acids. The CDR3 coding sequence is TGTGCCACCAGCAGATATCAAGGGGGAGGGTCAGATACGCAGTATTTT. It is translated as CATSRYQGGGSDTQYF. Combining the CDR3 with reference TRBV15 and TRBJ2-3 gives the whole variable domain DAMVIQNPRYQVTQFGKPVTLSCSQTLNHNVMYWYQQKSSQAPKLLFHYYDKDFNNEADTPDNFQSRRPNTSFCFLDIRSPGLGDTAMYLCATSRYQGGGSDTQYFGPGTRLTVL.

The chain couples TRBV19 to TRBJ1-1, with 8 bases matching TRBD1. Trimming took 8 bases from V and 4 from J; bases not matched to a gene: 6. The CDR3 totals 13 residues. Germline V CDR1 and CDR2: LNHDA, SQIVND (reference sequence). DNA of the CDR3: TGTGCCAGTGTGAGGACAGGGCTCACTGAAGCTTTCTTT. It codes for CASVRTGLTEAFF.

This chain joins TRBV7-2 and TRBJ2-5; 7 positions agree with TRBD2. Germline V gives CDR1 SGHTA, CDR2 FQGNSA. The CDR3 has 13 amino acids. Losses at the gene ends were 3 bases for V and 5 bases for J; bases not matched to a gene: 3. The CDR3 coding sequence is TGTGCCAGCAGCTTTGAGGGAGGGGAGACCCAGTACTTC. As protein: CASSFEGGETQYF.

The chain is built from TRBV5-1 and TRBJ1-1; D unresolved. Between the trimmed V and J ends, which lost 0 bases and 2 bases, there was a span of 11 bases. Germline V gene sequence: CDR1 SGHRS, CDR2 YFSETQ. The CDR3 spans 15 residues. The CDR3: CASSLGGLGNTEAFF. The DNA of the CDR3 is TGCGCCAGCAGCTTGGGAGGGCTGGGTAACACTGAAGCTTTCTTT. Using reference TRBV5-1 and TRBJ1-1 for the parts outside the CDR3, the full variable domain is KAGVTQTPRYLIKTRGQQVTLSCSPISGHRSVSWYQQTPGQGLQFLFEYFSETQRNKGNFPGRFSGRQFSNSRSEMNVSTLELGDSALYLCASSLGGLGNTEAFFGQGTRLTVV.

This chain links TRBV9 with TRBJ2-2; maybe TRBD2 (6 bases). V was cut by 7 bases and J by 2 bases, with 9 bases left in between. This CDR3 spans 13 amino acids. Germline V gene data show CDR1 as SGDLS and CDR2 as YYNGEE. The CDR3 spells CASRGGNTGELFF. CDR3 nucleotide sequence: TGTGCCAGCCGGGGAGGCAACACCGGGGAGCTGTTTTTT.

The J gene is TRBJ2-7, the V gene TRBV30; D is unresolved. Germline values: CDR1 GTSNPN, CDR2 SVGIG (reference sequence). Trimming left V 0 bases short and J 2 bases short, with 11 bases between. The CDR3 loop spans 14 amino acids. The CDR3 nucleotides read TGTGCCTGGAGTGTACGAAGTCCGGCCTACGAGCAGTACTTC. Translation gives CAWSVRSPAYEQYF. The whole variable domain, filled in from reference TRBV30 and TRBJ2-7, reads SQTIHQWPATLVQPVGSPLSLECTVEGTSNPNLYWYRQAAGRGLQLLFYSVGIGQISSEVPQNLSASRPQDRQFILSSKKLLLSDSGFYLCAWSVRSPAYEQYFGPGTRLTVT.

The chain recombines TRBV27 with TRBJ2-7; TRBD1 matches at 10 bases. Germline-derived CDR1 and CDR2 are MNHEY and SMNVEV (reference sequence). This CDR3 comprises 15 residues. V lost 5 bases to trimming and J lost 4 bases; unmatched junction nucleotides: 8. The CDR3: CASSPPDRGRYEQYF. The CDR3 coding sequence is TGTGCCAGCAGTCCACCTGACAGGGGGCGGTACGAGCAGTACTTC.

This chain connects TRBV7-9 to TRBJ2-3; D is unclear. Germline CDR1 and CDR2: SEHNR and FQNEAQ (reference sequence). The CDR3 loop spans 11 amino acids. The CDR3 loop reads CAAGTTDTQYF. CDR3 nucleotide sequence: TGTGCGGCAGGAACCACAGATACGCAGTATTTT.

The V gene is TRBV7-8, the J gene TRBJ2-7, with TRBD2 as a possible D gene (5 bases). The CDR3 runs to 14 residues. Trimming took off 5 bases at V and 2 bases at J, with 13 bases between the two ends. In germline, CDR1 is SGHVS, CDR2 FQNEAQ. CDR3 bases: TGTGCCAGCAGCCGCCTACTAGTACCCTACGAGCAGTACTTC. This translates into CASSRLLVPYEQYF.

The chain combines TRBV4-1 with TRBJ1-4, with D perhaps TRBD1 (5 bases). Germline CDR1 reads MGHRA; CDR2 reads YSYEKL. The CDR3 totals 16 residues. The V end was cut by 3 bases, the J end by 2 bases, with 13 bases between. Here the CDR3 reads CASSQEQDVTNEKLFF. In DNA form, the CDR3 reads TGCGCCAGCAGCCAGGAACAGGATGTGACTAATGAAAAACTGTTTTTT.

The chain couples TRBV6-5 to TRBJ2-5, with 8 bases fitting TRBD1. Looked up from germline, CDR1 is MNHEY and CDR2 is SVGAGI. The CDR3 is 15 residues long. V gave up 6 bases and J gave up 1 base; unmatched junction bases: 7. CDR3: CASRRVGTGQETQYF. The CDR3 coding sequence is TGTGCCAGCAGAAGGGTTGGGACAGGCCAAGAGACCCAGTACTTC.

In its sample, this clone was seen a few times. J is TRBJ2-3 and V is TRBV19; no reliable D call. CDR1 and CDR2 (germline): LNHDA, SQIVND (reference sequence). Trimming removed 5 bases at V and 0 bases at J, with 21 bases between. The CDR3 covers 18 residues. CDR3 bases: TGTGCCAGTAGTTCTCCCTTGAGGAGACCTTCTAGCACAGATACGCAGTATTTT. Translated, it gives CASSSPLRRPSSTDTQYF.